The clone carrying this T cell receptor beta chain has more than one count but fewer than ten. The data were taken from a study of blood T cells in healthy people across ages. Per germline, CDR1 DFQATT and CDR2 SNEGSKA (reference sequence). Trimming removed 2 bases from V and 10 bases from J, with 6 bases in between. This CDR3 contains 11 residues. Using a J-beta primer mix together with a sample-barcoded 5' primer, a second PCR was run for roughly 6 to 12 cycles. TCRdb re-called the 5' RACE reads through MiXCR, storing one row per CDR3 protein. Here the sample spans some 920,000 distinct CDR3 sequences, just over 50% being singletons.

The source of this sequence is a woman in her sixties or seventies in good health. The sequencing input was blood. The chain joins TRBV20-1 to TRBJ1-6; D gene uncertain. CDR3 residues: CSARYGSPLHF. As DNA, the CDR3 is TGCAGTGCTAGATACGGGTCACCCCTCCACTTT.